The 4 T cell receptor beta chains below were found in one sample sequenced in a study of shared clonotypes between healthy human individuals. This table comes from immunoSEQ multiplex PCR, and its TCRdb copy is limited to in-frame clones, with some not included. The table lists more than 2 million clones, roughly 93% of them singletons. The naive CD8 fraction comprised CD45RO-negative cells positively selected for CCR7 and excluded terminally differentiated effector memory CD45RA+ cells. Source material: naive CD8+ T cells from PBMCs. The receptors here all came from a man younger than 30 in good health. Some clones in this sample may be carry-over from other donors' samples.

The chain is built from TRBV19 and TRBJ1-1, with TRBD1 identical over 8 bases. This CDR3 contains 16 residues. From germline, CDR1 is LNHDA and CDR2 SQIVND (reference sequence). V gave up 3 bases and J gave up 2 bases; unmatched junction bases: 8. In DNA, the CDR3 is TGTGCCAGTAGTATGTTCCGGACAGGGTTTAACACTGAAGCTTTCTTT. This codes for CASSMFRTGFNTEAFF. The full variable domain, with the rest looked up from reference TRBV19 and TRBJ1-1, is DGGITQSPKYLFRKEGQNVTLSCEQNLNHDAMYWYRQDPGQGLRLIYYSQIVNDFQKGDIAEGYSVSREKKESFPLTVTSAQKNPTAFYLCASSMFRTGFNTEAFFGQGTRLTVV.

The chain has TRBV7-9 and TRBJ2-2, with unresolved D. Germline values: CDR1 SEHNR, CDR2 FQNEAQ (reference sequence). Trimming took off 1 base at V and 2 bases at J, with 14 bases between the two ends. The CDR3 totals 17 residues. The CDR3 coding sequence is TGTGCCAGCAGCTTAGGGGCACCACCCTCAAACACCGGGGAGCTGTTTTTT. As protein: CASSLGAPPSNTGELFF.

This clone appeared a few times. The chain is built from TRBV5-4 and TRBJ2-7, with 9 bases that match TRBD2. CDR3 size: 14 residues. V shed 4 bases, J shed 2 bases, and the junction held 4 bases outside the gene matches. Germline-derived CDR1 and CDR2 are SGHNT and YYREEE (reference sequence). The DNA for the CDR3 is TGTGCCAGCAGCCATAGCGGGAGCCCCTACGAGCAGTACTTC. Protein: CASSHSGSPYEQYF.

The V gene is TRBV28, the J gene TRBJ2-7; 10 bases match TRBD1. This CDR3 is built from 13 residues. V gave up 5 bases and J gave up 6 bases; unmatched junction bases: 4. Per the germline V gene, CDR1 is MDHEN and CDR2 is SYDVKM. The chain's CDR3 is CASSGQGGIEQYF. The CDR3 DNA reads TGTGCCAGCAGTGGACAGGGGGGTATCGAGCAGTACTTC.